Presented here are 17 T cell receptor beta chains from one specimen sequenced in a study of blood T cell repertoires in COVID-19. Produced via immunoSEQ multiplex PCR; TCRdb's table is partial and in-frame only. The data contain a few hundred thousand clones, approximately 91% of them seen just once; the ten biggest clones take up 2.5% to 3%. The sample was peripheral blood. All receptors derive from a person aged 18-35 years with COVID-19, enrolled during active disease.

The chain couples TRBV19 to TRBJ1-6; D unresolved. The germline V and J ends were trimmed by 3 bases and 4 bases, with 10 bases remaining between them. This CDR3 is 15 amino acids long. CDR1 is LNHDA and CDR2 is SQIVND in the germline V gene (reference sequence). CDR3 sequence reads: CASSMMTGYNSPLHF. As DNA, the CDR3 is TGTGCCAGTAGTATGATGACGGGTTATAATTCACCCCTCCACTTT.

This clone was recorded only once. The V gene is TRBV4-1, the J gene TRBJ2-1, with D possibly matching TRBD2 (6 bases). V lost 4 bases and J 4 bases, leaving 20 bases between the germline ends. The CDR3 totals 17 residues. Germline V gives CDR1 MGHRA, CDR2 YSYEKL. CDR3 sequence reads: CASSLHLLANGYNEQFF. In nucleotides, the CDR3 is TGCGCCAGCAGCCTTCACCTACTAGCCAATGGGTACAATGAGCAGTTCTTC.

This rearrangement joins TRBV27 to TRBJ1-2, with D unclear. The CDR3 runs to 14 residues. The germline gives CDR1 MNHEY, CDR2 SMNVEV (reference sequence). V was pared by 8 bases and J by 6 bases, with 19 bases between. This CDR3 reads CASAPSGQRNGYTF. As DNA, the CDR3 is TGTGCCAGCGCTCCCAGCGGGCAACGAAATGGCTACACCTTC.

The rearrangement links TRBV4-1 to TRBJ2-3; 8 nucleotides match TRBD1. Trimming at V came to 2 bases and at J to 1 base, leaving 2 bases not matched to a gene. The CDR3 is made up of 15 amino acids. Germline loops: CDR1 MGHRA, CDR2 YSYEKL. The CDR3 coding sequence is TGCGCCAGCAGCCAACCGGACAGGGGCACAGATACGCAGTATTTT. Residues: CASSQPDRGTDTQYF.

As DNA, the CDR3 is TGTGCCAGCAGCAAAGGGACAGGGAGAGCCAAAAACATTCAGTACTTC. This sequence encodes CASSKGTGRAKNIQYF. This chain joins TRBV7-6 and TRBJ2-4; TRBD1 agrees at 9 bases. V lost 5 bases, J lost 0 bases, and 5 bases stayed unmatched. From germline, CDR1 is SGHVS and CDR2 FNYEAQ. There are 16 residues in the CDR3.

The chain is built from TRBV7-9 and TRBJ2-1, with TRBD2 identical over 8 bases. There are 17 residues in the CDR3. From germline, CDR1 is SEHNR and CDR2 FQNEAQ (reference sequence). The V and J ends lost 4 bases and 0 bases, in that order; junction bases with no gene match: 8. The CDR3 coding sequence is TGTGCCAGCAGCTCGACTCGGACTAGCAGCTCCTACAATGAGCAGTTCTTC. Translated, it gives CASSSTRTSSSYNEQFF.

This chain connects TRBV3-1 (or the pseudogene TRBV3-2) to TRBJ1-5, with D hard to call. Trimming removed 2 bases from V and 0 bases from J, with 8 bases in between. Germline V gene sequence: CDR1 LGHDT, CDR2 YNNKEL (reference sequence). The CDR3 contains 15 residues. The CDR3 loop is CASSQRGYSNQPQHF. CDR3 nucleotides: TGTGCCAGCAGCCAACGCGGGTATAGCAATCAGCCCCAGCATTTT.

This clone was seen only once. This rearrangement joins TRBV12-3 or TRBV12-4 to TRBJ2-2; D remains unclear. The CDR3 contains 12 residues. V was cut by 8 bases and J by 5 bases, with 9 bases left in between. The DNA of the CDR3 is TGTGCCAGCGGGCAACGGACCGGGGAGCTGTTTTTT. This codes for CASGQRTGELFF.

In nucleotides, the CDR3 is TGCGCCAGCAGCCAGGGGGCCACTGAAGCTTTCTTT. This gives the protein CASSQGATEAFF. The chain carries TRBV5-1 and TRBJ1-1; 8 bases fit TRBD1. J lost 4 bases, V lost 4 bases, and 0 bases had no gene match. Germline values: CDR1 SGHRS, CDR2 YFSETQ. The CDR3 totals 12 residues.

The rearrangement links TRBV28 to TRBJ1-6; weak D call: TRBD1 (5 bases). V gave up 1 base and J gave up 5 bases, with 15 bases separating them. Germline CDR1 MDHEN, CDR2 SYDVKM. The CDR3 has 17 amino acids. CDR3 region: CASSLSLGRVNNSPLHF. CDR3 DNA sequence: TGTGCCAGCAGTTTATCCCTGGGCAGGGTAAATAATTCACCCCTCCACTTT.

The chain carries TRBV19 and TRBJ1-5, with D possibly being TRBD1 (5 bases). With 3 bases removed from V and 4 bases from J, the gap between germline ends came to 13 bases. Germline V gives CDR1 LNHDA, CDR2 SQIVND (reference sequence). This CDR3 is 15 amino acids long. CDR3 sequence (DNA): TGTGCCAGTAGTATCAGTAAGGCAGGGAATCAGCCCCAGCATTTT. Encoded protein: CASSISKAGNQPQHF. The whole variable domain, remainder taken from reference TRBV19 and TRBJ1-5, is DGGITQSPKYLFRKEGQNVTLSCEQNLNHDAMYWYRQDPGQGLRLIYYSQIVNDFQKGDIAEGYSVSREKKESFPLTVTSAQKNPTAFYLCASSISKAGNQPQHFGDGTRLSIL.

The chain carries TRBV11-2 and TRBJ1-3; 8 nucleotides match TRBD1. Looked up from germline, CDR1 is SGHAT and CDR2 is FQNNGV. After removal of 5 bases from V and 4 bases from J, the junction contained 7 bases not matched to a gene. The CDR3 loop spans 15 amino acids. CDR3 residues: CASSPTGGRGNTIYF. CDR3 coding DNA: TGTGCCAGCAGCCCCACAGGGGGTAGGGGAAACACCATATATTTT.

The chain combines TRBV6-6 with TRBJ1-3; tentatively, D is TRBD1 (5 bases). Trimming cost V 8 bases and J 4 bases, with 12 bases left between them. The CDR3 contains 13 residues. Germline CDR1 and CDR2: MNHNY and SVGAGI (reference sequence). The CDR3: CASCTGGGNTIYF. DNA of the CDR3: TGTGCCAGCTGTACGGGGGGGGGAAACACCATATATTTT.

This chain uses TRBV25-1 with TRBJ2-3; TRBD2 aligns across 7 bases. V dropped 3 bases and J dropped 0; count of bases not matched to a gene: 12. Per the germline V gene, CDR1 is MGHDK and CDR2 is SYGVNS. This CDR3 has 18 residues. The CDR3: CASSEHTQLASSTDTQYF. For the CDR3, the DNA is TGTGCCAGCAGTGAGCACACTCAACTAGCGTCTAGCACAGATACGCAGTATTTT.

The chain is built from TRBV9 and TRBJ2-7, with D possibly being TRBD2 (5 bases). This CDR3 comprises 13 residues. In germline, CDR1 is SGDLS, CDR2 YYNGEE. Trimming removed 1 base from V and 6 bases from J, with 11 bases in between. The chain's CDR3 is CASSVTGGREQYF. The DNA for the CDR3 is TGTGCCAGCAGCGTAACTGGAGGACGCGAGCAGTACTTC.

The chain combines TRBV3-1 (or the pseudogene TRBV3-2) with TRBJ2-1; 13 nucleotides align to TRBD2. The CDR3 runs 16 residues. Germline assignment: CDR1 LGHDT and CDR2 YNNKEL (reference sequence). The J segment lost 4 bases and the V segment lost 8 bases, leaving 8 bases of the junction unmatched. The CDR3 here is CASGGTSGIQYNEQFF. CDR3 DNA: TGTGCCAGCGGCGGGACTAGCGGGATTCAGTACAATGAGCAGTTCTTC.

The chain recombines TRBV5-6 with TRBJ2-7; 10 positions agree with TRBD2. The CDR3 is 14 residues long. From germline, CDR1 is SGHDT and CDR2 YYEEEE. Trimming at V came to 3 bases and at J to 3 bases, leaving 3 bases not matched to a gene. The CDR3 nucleotides are TGTGCCAGCAGCTCCCTAGCGGGAGACTACGAGCAGTACTTC. It is translated as CASSSLAGDYEQYF.